This entry lists 20 T cell receptor beta chains sequenced from one sample in a study of T cells after yellow fever vaccination. TCRdb re-called the 5' RACE reads through MiXCR, storing one row per CDR3 protein. The table includes about 320,000 distinct CDR3 sequences, around 4.5% detected once. The input for sequencing was PBMCs, taken 15 days after the yellow fever booster vaccination. All receptors come from a man younger than 35 who received the YFV17D yellow fever vaccine.

V is TRBV20-1 and J is TRBJ1-3, with D unresolved. Deletions cut 3 bases from V and 2 bases from J, with 20 bases between. Germline values: CDR1 DFQATT, CDR2 SNEGSKA (reference sequence). This CDR3 comprises 17 residues. The CDR3 is CSASSRAGLEAGNTIYF. For the CDR3, the DNA is TGCAGTGCTAGTAGTCGGGCGGGTCTCGAGGCTGGAAACACCATATATTTT.

This clonotype was picked up many times. The CDR3 is CASSPGGSTDTQYF. CDR3 DNA: TGTGCCAGCAGTCCCGGCGGGAGCACAGATACGCAGTATTTT. The chain combines TRBV12-3 or TRBV12-4 with TRBJ2-3, with TRBD2 as a possible D gene (5 bases). The V end was cut by 5 bases, the J end by 0 bases, with 9 bases between. The CDR3 is 14 residues long.

This clonotype appeared many times. The chain recombines TRBV4-2 with TRBJ2-3; D might be TRBD2 (6 bases). Trimming shortened V by 0 bases and J by 6 bases, and 13 bases separated the two germline ends. The CDR3 sequence is 15 residues long. The germline CDR1 and CDR2 sequences are LGHNA and YNFKEQ. DNA for the CDR3: TGTGCCAGCAGCCAAGATCGGACTACCAAGGATACGCAGTATTTT. Translation: CASSQDRTTKDTQYF.

This clonotype has at least ten counts. This chain joins TRBV6-2 or TRBV6-3 and TRBJ2-1, with D perhaps being TRBD1 or TRBD2 (5 bases each). The CDR3 loop spans 13 amino acids. Germline CDR1 and CDR2: MNHEY and SVGEGT. V gave up 2 bases and J gave up 10 bases, with 12 bases separating them. CDR3 bases: TGTGCCAGCAGTTACGGGGGTATTAGGGAGCAGTTCTTC. Protein product: CASSYGGIREQFF.

The table lists this clonotype with many counts. V is TRBV29-1 and J is TRBJ1-4; TRBD1 matches 9 bases. The CDR3 has 14 residues. V shed 5 bases, J shed 5 bases, and the junction held 6 bases outside the gene matches. The V gene's germline CDR1 is SQVTM and CDR2 ANQGSEA. CDR3 residues: CSVYSGTGNEKLFF. The CDR3 DNA reads as TGCAGCGTTTATTCCGGGACAGGGAATGAAAAACTGTTTTTT.

This clonotype was counted at least ten times. The V and J genes are TRBV6-5 and TRBJ1-5; D is undetermined. The V gene's germline CDR1 is MNHEY and CDR2 SVGAGI. CDR3 length: 13 residues. Trimming pared 6 bases from V and 7 bases from J, leaving 13 bases between. In nucleotides, the CDR3 is TGTGCCAGCAGAATCGGGTTACGGCAGCCCCAGCATTTT. Translated, it gives CASRIGLRQPQHF.

In its sample, this clonotype was seen many times. The chain couples TRBV5-1 to TRBJ2-1, with TRBD1 matching 7 bases. The CDR3 loop spans 13 amino acids. The V segment lost 4 bases and the J segment 7 bases; nucleotides outside the gene matches: 5. The germline V gene has CDR1 SGHRS and CDR2 YFSETQ. The CDR3 protein is CASSPTGSNEQFF. CDR3 in DNA: TGCGCCAGCAGCCCGACAGGGAGTAATGAGCAGTTCTTC.

This clonotype was seen repeatedly, ten times or more. The chain employs TRBV4-1 and TRBJ1-2; D is undetermined. V lost 5 bases and J 7 bases, leaving 20 bases between the germline ends. The CDR3 loop spans 15 amino acids. Germline V gene lookup returns CDR1 MGHRA and CDR2 YSYEKL. The CDR3 reads CASSKSGVLMSGYTF. CDR3 nucleotide sequence: TGCGCCAGCAGCAAAAGTGGGGTCTTGATGAGTGGCTACACCTTC.

In this sample, this clonotype turned up a few times. The chain joins TRBV15 to TRBJ1-2; D is unclear. The V end lost 5 bases, the J end lost 3 bases, and 16 bases lay between the germline ends. The CDR3 length is 15 residues. Germline CDR1 is LNHNV and CDR2 is YYDKDF (reference sequence). The CDR3 bases are TGTGCCACCAGCGGCAAAGTCCCTATCTACTATGGCTACACCTTC. Protein: CATSGKVPIYYGYTF.

This clonotype has just a few counts. The V gene is TRBV5-1, the J gene TRBJ1-2; D uncertain. This CDR3 comprises 16 residues. Germline V gene lookup returns CDR1 SGHRS and CDR2 YFSETQ. Trimming took off 4 bases at V and 4 bases at J, with 20 bases between the two ends. CDR3 nucleotide sequence: TGCGCCAGCAGCCCTTTGGGCGAGGGAAGCGGCTATGGCTACACCTTC. Its protein product is CASSPLGEGSGYGYTF.

The sample holds a few counts of this clonotype. The chain is built from TRBV12-3 or TRBV12-4 and TRBJ2-1; 10 bases are shared with TRBD2. This CDR3 has 15 amino acids. V lost 6 bases, J lost 9 bases, and 11 bases stayed unmatched. CDR3 residues: CASREMGLAGVEQFF. Written as DNA, the CDR3 is TGTGCCAGCAGAGAAATGGGCCTAGCGGGGGTTGAGCAGTTCTTC.

The V and J genes are TRBV20-1 and TRBJ2-5, with 7 bases fitting TRBD1. J gave up 4 bases and V 8 bases, and 13 bases lay outside the gene matches. Germline values: CDR1 DFQATT, CDR2 SNEGSKA (reference sequence). The CDR3 is 14 amino acids. In DNA, the CDR3 is TGCAGTTCCCCGATCCAGGGGGTTATAGAGACCCAGTACTTC. Its protein is CSSPIQGVIETQYF.

The chain employs TRBV10-2 and TRBJ2-2; no firm D call. Germline V gives CDR1 WSHSY, CDR2 SAAADI. The CDR3 extends over 12 amino acids. Deletions cut 2 bases from V and 6 bases from J, with 4 bases between. The DNA of the CDR3 is TGCGCCAGCAGTGAGCCCCCCGGGGAGCTGTTTTTT. It is translated as CASSEPPGELFF.

This clonotype was seen ten or more times. The CDR3 spells CSATKQGAQPNTEAFF. Here the CDR3 DNA reads TGCAGTGCTACAAAACAGGGGGCTCAGCCGAACACTGAAGCTTTCTTT. The J gene is TRBJ1-1, the V gene TRBV20-1, with TRBD1 matching over 9 bases. Germline V gene data show CDR1 as DFQATT and CDR2 as SNEGSKA (reference sequence). The CDR3 has 16 residues. V lost 4 bases, J lost 1 base, and 10 bases stayed unmatched.

The count of this clonotype is one. The rearrangement joins TRBV19 to TRBJ1-4; D gene ambiguous. Deletions cut 0 bases from V and 4 bases from J, with 6 bases between. The CDR3 is 14 residues long. Germline V gene data show CDR1 as LNHDA and CDR2 as SQIVND (reference sequence). CDR3: CASSIDSGNEKLFF. In DNA form, the CDR3 reads TGTGCCAGTAGTATAGATTCCGGTAATGAAAAACTGTTTTTT. The full variable domain, completed using reference TRBV19 and TRBJ1-4, is DGGITQSPKYLFRKEGQNVTLSCEQNLNHDAMYWYRQDPGQGLRLIYYSQIVNDFQKGDIAEGYSVSREKKESFPLTVTSAQKNPTAFYLCASSIDSGNEKLFFGSGTQLSVL.

This clonotype was counted only a few times. The rearrangement uses TRBV3-1 and TRBJ2-5; 16 bases line up with TRBD2. The length of the CDR3 is 18 residues. Trimming took 4 bases from V and 4 from J; bases not matched to a gene: 9. From germline, CDR1 is LGHDT and CDR2 YNNKEL (reference sequence). This CDR3 is CASSPGTSGGARRETQYF. The CDR3 DNA sequence: TGTGCCAGCAGCCCCGGGACTAGCGGGGGGGCCAGGAGAGAGACCCAGTACTTC.

The table lists this clonotype with a few counts. The V gene is TRBV6-5, the J gene TRBJ1-6; TRBD1 might be the D (5 bases). Germline CDR1 is MNHEY and CDR2 is SVGAGI. The CDR3 is 15 residues long. Trimming removed 0 bases from V and 5 bases from J, with 8 bases in between. CDR3 residues: CASSYSKGHNSPLHF. The CDR3 DNA is TGTGCCAGCAGTTACTCGAAGGGACATAATTCACCCCTCCACTTT.

At least ten counts were recorded for this clonotype. V is TRBV9 and J is TRBJ2-2, with 13 bases matching TRBD2. V shed 4 bases, J shed 5 bases, and the junction held 11 bases outside the gene matches. Germline V lookup: CDR1 SGDLS, CDR2 YYNGEE. The CDR3 spans 18 residues. The CDR3 DNA reads TGTGCCAGCAGCCTAAACCCGACTAGCGGGGGGCCGACCGGGGAGCTGTTTTTT. Protein: CASSLNPTSGGPTGELFF.

This clonotype was seen a handful of times. The CDR3 reads CASRQGALYSNQPQHF. The CDR3 nucleotides are TGTGCCAGCAGGCAGGGGGCCCTCTATAGCAATCAGCCCCAGCATTTT. The rearrangement links TRBV27 to TRBJ1-5, with TRBD1 identical over 8 bases. CDR1 MNHEY and CDR2 SMNVEV come from the germline V gene (reference sequence). The CDR3 has 16 amino acids. The junction had 7 bases not matched to a gene; V was cut back by 6 bases and J by 0 bases.

This clonotype was counted ten times or more. The chain uses TRBV5-1 and TRBJ1-6; a possible D gene is TRBD1 (5 bases). This CDR3 region has 14 residues. The V and J ends lost 5 bases and 7 bases respectively, with 13 bases between them. CDR1 SGHRS and CDR2 YFSETQ come from the germline V gene. This CDR3 is CASSSGTMNSPLHF. CDR3 coding DNA: TGCGCCAGCAGTTCCGGGACTATGAATTCACCCCTCCACTTT.